This T cell receptor beta chain was captured by sequencing in a study of T cells in Graves' hyperthyroidism and ophthalmopathy. Study observations and caveats: Researchers found most expanded thyroid clonotypes above 0.001 in blood as well. It was a median around 6 months before onset that the model predicted ophthalmopathy.

Disease duration was under 3 months in the ophthalmopathy patients, who also had a Clinical Activity Score of at least 3 and a NOSPECS grade of at least 4. Orbital computed tomography, thyroid ultrasound, serum thyroxine and TRAb, and clinical symptoms together informed the diagnoses. The table lists this clonotype with a few counts. Its target is not known. From RNA transcripts, TCR beta CDR3 regions were amplified. The HTBI primer set served for first-round RT-PCR of the TCR CDR3. TCRdb used MiXCR to reprocess the multiplex PCR reads, holding one entry per CDR3 protein. The profile shows about half a million distinct CDR3 sequences, more than 15% of them singletons. Trimming took 5 bases from V and 5 from J, leaving 27 bases between them. CDR3 length: 19 residues. Germline CDR1 and CDR2: MNHNS and SASEGT.

The chain links TRBV6-1 to TRBJ2-2; D is perhaps TRBD1 (5 bases). This receptor was identified in a woman aged 25 to 39 with Graves' ophthalmopathy. The sample consisted of blood. CDR3 in DNA: TGTGCCAGCAGTTATAGGTTCATTAGCCGACAGTTGAGGACCGGGGAGCTGTTTTTT. Its protein product is CASSYRFISRQLRTGELFF.